This TCR beta chain was recorded in a study of cytomegalovirus exposure and HLA in healthy donors. On this clone itself: Its antigen is undetermined.

Findings of the study overall: Sequencing depth across donors, presence/absence analyses assumed, was roughly uniform. According to reports, the classifier identified cytomegalovirus status with high specificity and sensitivity. Later analysis found that TCR beta chains associated with HLA were more clonally expanded than other, equally common chains. For most subjects, TCR beta sequences were reported to predict HLA-A and HLA-B alleles with accuracy.

The PCR made use of 60 Vbeta and 13 Jbeta primers. Some clones are missing from TCRdb's copy, which holds only in-frame ones; the method was immunoSEQ multiplex PCR. The sample has 120,000 or so clones, over 75% seen once. The CDR3 runs to 13 residues. The germline gives CDR1 SGHNT, CDR2 YYREEE (reference sequence). V was cut by 2 bases and J by 3 bases, with 9 bases left in between. The chain employs TRBV5-4 and TRBJ2-7; D might be TRBD1 (6 bases). The sequence came from a woman younger than 35 in good health and CMV-seronegative. The sequenced sample was PBMCs. For the CDR3, the DNA is TGTGCCAGCAGCTTTGGGGGCCTCTACGAGCAGTACTTC. This codes for CASSFGGLYEQYF.